This T cell receptor (beta chain) was identified during a study of regulatory T cells in long-lasting Graves disease. Findings of the study overall: Among the persistent patients, fewer than 3,500 public clonotypes were shared, more than the approximately 1,000 shared among new patients.

The time point here: persistent/refractory GD, antithyroid drugs over 5 years with positive TRAb. The authors made the TCR library using RNA they extracted from PBMCs. This clonotype came up many times. The antigen is not known. V lost 6 bases and J 6 bases, leaving 14 bases between the germline ends. This CDR3 contains 13 residues. Relying on iRepertoire HTBI primers and Arm-PCR of CDR3 regions, the team built TCR beta libraries. TCRdb ran MiXCR on the multiplex PCR reads and lists one entry per CDR3 protein. The sample shows 350,000 to 500,000 distinct CDR3 sequences, around 20% of them seen only once.

Sequenced material: peripheral blood mononuclear cells (PBMCs), taken when the disease was refractory, from a patient treated with antithyroid drugs. The receptor's source is a female donor with Graves disease. The rearrangement uses TRBV12-3 or TRBV12-4 and TRBJ1-1; TRBD1 might be the D (6 bases). CDR3 DNA sequence: TGTGCCAGCAGGCTCGGGGGGGCCCCTGAAGCTTTCTTT. Its protein is CASRLGGAPEAFF.